This TCR beta chain was found in a study of early T cells in non-severe SARS-CoV-2 infection. Across the whole study: The authors sequenced bulk RNA from unsorted whole blood, leaving chains unpaired.

This clonotype appeared many times. No antigen is known for it. Overall study results and limits: Using VDJdb, the matching emphasized anti-spike CD8 responses while missing private and CD4 specificities.

Individual cDNA molecules each received unique molecular identifiers attached to them. TCRdb reprocessed the 5' RACE reads via MiXCR and lists one record per CDR3 protein. The sample carries tens of thousands of distinct CDR3 sequences, 10% to 15% recorded once. The sequence was obtained from an adult who was a healthcare worker with PCR-confirmed SARS-CoV-2 infection or an uninfected control (not recorded which). The sequenced material came from whole blood.

The CDR3 DNA sequence: TGCAGTGCTAGCAGAATACTAGCGGGCAGCTCCTACAATGAGCAGTTCTTC. Translated: CSASRILAGSSYNEQFF. The chain employs TRBV20-1 and TRBJ2-1; 9 positions match TRBD2. V gave up 3 bases and J gave up 0 bases; unmatched junction bases: 9. CDR1 and CDR2 from the germline V gene are DFQATT and SNEGSKA (reference sequence). CDR3 size: 17 residues.